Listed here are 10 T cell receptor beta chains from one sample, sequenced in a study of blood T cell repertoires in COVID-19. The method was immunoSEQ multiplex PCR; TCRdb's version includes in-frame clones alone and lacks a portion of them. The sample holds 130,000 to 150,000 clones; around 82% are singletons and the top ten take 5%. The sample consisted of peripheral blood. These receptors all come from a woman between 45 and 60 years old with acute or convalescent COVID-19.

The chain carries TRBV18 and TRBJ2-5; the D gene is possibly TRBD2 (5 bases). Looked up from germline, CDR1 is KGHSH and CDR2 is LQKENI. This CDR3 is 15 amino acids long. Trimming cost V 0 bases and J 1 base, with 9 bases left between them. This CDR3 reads CASSPPGGRQETQYF. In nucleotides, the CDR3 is TGTGCCAGCTCACCACCGGGCGGGCGCCAAGAGACCCAGTACTTC.

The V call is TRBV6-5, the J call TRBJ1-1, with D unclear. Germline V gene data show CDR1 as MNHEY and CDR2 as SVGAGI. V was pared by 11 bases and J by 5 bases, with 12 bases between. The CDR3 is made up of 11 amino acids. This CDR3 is CAGKRDTEAFF. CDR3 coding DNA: TGTGCCGGCAAGCGGGATACTGAAGCTTTCTTT.

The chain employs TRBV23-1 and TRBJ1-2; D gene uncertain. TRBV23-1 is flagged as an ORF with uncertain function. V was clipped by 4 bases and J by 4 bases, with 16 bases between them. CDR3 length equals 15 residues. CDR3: CASSLCGGELYGYTF. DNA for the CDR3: TGCGCCAGCAGTCTTTGCGGTGGGGAGCTCTATGGCTACACCTTC.

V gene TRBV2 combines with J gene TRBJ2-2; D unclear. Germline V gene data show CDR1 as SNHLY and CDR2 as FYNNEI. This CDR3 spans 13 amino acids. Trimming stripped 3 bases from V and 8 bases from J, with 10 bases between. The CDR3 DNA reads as TGTGCCAGCAGTGATACACAGTCAGGGGAGCTGTTTTTT. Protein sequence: CASSDTQSGELFF.

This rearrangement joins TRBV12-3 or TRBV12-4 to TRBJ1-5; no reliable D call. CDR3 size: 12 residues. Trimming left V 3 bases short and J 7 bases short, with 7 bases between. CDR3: CASSFSSQPQHF. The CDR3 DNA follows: TGTGCCAGCAGTTTTTCATCCCAGCCCCAGCATTTT.

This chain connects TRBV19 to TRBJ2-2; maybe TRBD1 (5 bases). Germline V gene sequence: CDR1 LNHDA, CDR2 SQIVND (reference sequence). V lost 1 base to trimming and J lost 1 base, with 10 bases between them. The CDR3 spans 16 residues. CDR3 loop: CASSIGRVGNTGELFF. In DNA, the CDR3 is TGTGCCAGTAGTATAGGCAGGGTGGGGAACACCGGGGAGCTGTTTTTT.

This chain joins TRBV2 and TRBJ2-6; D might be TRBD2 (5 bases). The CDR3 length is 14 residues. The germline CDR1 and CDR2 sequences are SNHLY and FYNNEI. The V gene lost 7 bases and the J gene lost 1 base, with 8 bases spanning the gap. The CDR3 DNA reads TGTGCCAGCATGGGCGGGTCTGGGGCCAACGTCCTGACTTTC. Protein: CASMGGSGANVLTF. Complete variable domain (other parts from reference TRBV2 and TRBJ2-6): EPEVTQTPSHQVTQMGQEVILRCVPISNHLYFYWYRQILGQKVEFLVSFYNNEISEKSEIFDDQFSVERPDGSNFTLKIRSTKLEDSAMYFCASMGGSGANVLTFGAGSRLTVL.

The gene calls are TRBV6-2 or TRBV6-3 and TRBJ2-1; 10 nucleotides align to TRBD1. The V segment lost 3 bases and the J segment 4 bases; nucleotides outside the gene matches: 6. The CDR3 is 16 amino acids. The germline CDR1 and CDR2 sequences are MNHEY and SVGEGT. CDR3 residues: CASSYKTGGDYNEQFF. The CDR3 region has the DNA TGTGCCAGCAGTTATAAGACAGGGGGCGATTACAATGAGCAGTTCTTC.

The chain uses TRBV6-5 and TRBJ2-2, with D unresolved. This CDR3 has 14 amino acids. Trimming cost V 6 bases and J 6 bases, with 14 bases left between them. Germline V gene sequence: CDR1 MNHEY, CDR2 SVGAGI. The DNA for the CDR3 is TGTGCCAGCAGCCTCAACGACATCCCCGGGGAGCTGTTTTTT. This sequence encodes CASSLNDIPGELFF.

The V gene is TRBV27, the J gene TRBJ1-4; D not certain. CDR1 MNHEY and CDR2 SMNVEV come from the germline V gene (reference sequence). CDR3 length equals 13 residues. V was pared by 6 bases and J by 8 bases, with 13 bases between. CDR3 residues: CASSRKAGEKLFF. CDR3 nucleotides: TGTGCCAGCAGCCGAAAAGCGGGGGAAAAACTGTTTTTT. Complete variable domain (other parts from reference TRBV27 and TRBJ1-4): EAQVTQNPRYLITVTGKKLTVTCSQNMNHEYMSWYRQDPGLGLRQIYYSMNVEVTDKGDVPEGYKVSRKEKRNFPLILESPSPNQTSLYFCASSRKAGEKLFFGSGTQLSVL.